This T cell receptor beta chain originates from a study of cytotoxic CD8 clonotypes in ibrutinib-treated CLL. Study-level background: Mean per-sample yields comprised about 270,000 productive templates and fewer than 95,000 productive rearrangements.

CDR1 and CDR2 from the germline V gene are GTSNPN and SVGIG (reference sequence). V dropped 5 bases and J dropped 0 bases, with 20 bases sitting between them. This CDR3 spans 17 amino acids. Study-wide points: The study found baseline clonality above age-matched healthy donors, tracking circulating CD8+ T-cell counts. Private clonotypes, not public ones, expanded at ibrutinib response.

About this clone: Its antigen is not identified.

Profiling relied on immunoSEQ multiplex PCR, and the TCRdb table lists in-frame clones only, not all of them. The table has about 200,000 clones, more than 65% seen once. This material consisted of PBMCs, taken after 12 months of ibrutinib treatment. The TCR sequence derives from a human donor with chronic lymphocytic leukemia. The V gene is TRBV30, the J gene TRBJ1-5, with D perhaps TRBD1 (5 bases). The CDR3 coding sequence is TGTGCCTGGGGGTTGTCCGCAGGGTTCTATAGCAATCAGCCCCAGCATTTT. This sequence encodes CAWGLSAGFYSNQPQHF.